These 20 T cell receptor beta chains originate from one sample sequenced in a study of patients with pleural tuberculosis. TCRdb re-derived calls from the reads in MiXCR, one entry per CDR3 protein. The sample has 29,000 or so distinct CDR3 sequences, about a sixth seen once. The sequencing input was peripheral blood. The receptors originated from a human donor with pleural tuberculosis.

This clonotype was recorded many times. V and J are TRBV18 and TRBJ1-1, with 8 bases lining up with TRBD1. Per germline, CDR1 KGHSH and CDR2 LQKENI. V trimming: 1 base; J trimming: 7 bases; junction bases outside the gene matches: 8. The CDR3 length is 15 residues. In DNA form, the CDR3 reads TGTGCCAGCTCACCACAAAAGGCAGGGGGCTTTGAAGCTTTCTTT. Its protein product is CASSPQKAGGFEAFF.

This clonotype has ten or more counts. V is TRBV6-1 and J is TRBJ2-2; D may be TRBD2 (6 bases). The CDR3 totals 15 residues. Trimming took off 7 bases at V and 3 bases at J, with 15 bases between the two ends. Germline V CDR1 and CDR2: MNHNS, SASEGT. CDR3: CASIAGSGDTGELFF. CDR3 coding DNA: TGTGCCAGCATCGCAGGGTCGGGAGACACCGGGGAGCTGTTTTTT.

This clonotype has a count of ten or more. This chain connects TRBV28 to TRBJ1-2; D perhaps matches TRBD1 (6 bases). This CDR3 is built from 12 residues. Trimming left V 6 bases short and J 8 bases short, with 13 bases between. Germline values: CDR1 MDHEN, CDR2 SYDVKM. Here the CDR3 DNA reads TGTGCCAGCAGATTAGACAGGTCCGGCTACACCTTC. Translation: CASRLDRSGYTF.

This chain joins TRBV6-1 and TRBJ1-2, with 8 bases that match TRBD1. CDR1 is MNHNS and CDR2 is SASEGT in the germline V gene. The CDR3 spans 18 residues. The junction had 16 bases not matched to a gene; V was cut back by 7 bases and J by 0 bases. The CDR3 region is CASNTPGQVGFPNYGYTF. Here the CDR3 DNA reads TGTGCCAGCAATACTCCGGGACAGGTGGGCTTTCCTAACTATGGCTACACCTTC.

This clonotype was recorded many times. The rearrangement joins TRBV12-3 or TRBV12-4 to TRBJ2-7; D may be TRBD1 (6 bases). The V gene lost 5 bases and the J gene lost 5 bases, with 22 bases spanning the gap. This CDR3 region has 16 residues. CDR3 protein: CASSLRTVGYVNEQYF. DNA of the CDR3: TGTGCCAGCAGTCTGAGGACAGTTGGGTACGTGAACGAGCAGTACTTC.

Ten or more counts support this clonotype. The CDR3 reads CASSQDPRGGRNEQYF. In nucleotides, the CDR3 is TGCGCCAGCAGCCAAGATCCCCGGGGGGGTAGGAACGAGCAGTACTTC. V usage is TRBV4-1 and J usage is TRBJ2-7; 8 positions match TRBD2. V gave up 0 bases and J gave up 5 bases; unmatched junction bases: 9. Germline V gene data show CDR1 as MGHRA and CDR2 as YSYEKL. This CDR3 spans 16 amino acids.

This clonotype was counted many times. The genes are TRBV6-1 and TRBJ1-2; D is uncertain. The germline CDR1 and CDR2 sequences are MNHNS and SASEGT. The CDR3 loop spans 14 amino acids. V gave up 11 bases and J gave up 4 bases, with 20 bases separating them. The CDR3 sequence is CASIGHPPSYGYTF. In nucleotides, the CDR3 is TGTGCCTCTATCGGGCACCCTCCTTCCTATGGCTACACCTTC.

The sample holds many counts of this clonotype. In nucleotides, the CDR3 is TGTGCCAGCAGCTTAGCTACAGGGCCCATGGAGACCCAGTACTTC. Translation: CASSLATGPMETQYF. The chain combines TRBV7-9 with TRBJ2-5; maybe TRBD1 (6 bases). CDR3 length: 15 amino acids. V was cut by 0 bases and J by 5 bases, with 13 bases left in between. CDR1 is SEHNR and CDR2 is FQNEAQ in the germline V gene (reference sequence).

As to this clonotype: A read error is possible here, since a much larger clone lies one base away. This chain links TRBV20-1 with TRBJ2-7; TRBD1 matches at 7 bases. Germline V gives CDR1 DFQATT, CDR2 SNEGSKA (reference sequence). CDR3 length: 14 residues. V gave up 6 bases and J gave up 3 bases; unmatched junction bases: 11. The CDR3 region has the DNA TGCAGTGCAGAGGACAGGATGGGCGGCTACGAGCAGTACTTC. It translates to CSAEDRMGGYEQYF.

This clonotype was seen only a few times. The chain has TRBV5-6 and TRBJ2-5; tentatively, D is TRBD1 (6 bases). This CDR3 region has 13 residues. The germline V gene has CDR1 SGHDT and CDR2 YYEEEE. V lost 4 bases and J lost 1, with 8 bases in between. Here the CDR3 reads CASSGTLQETQYF. The CDR3 DNA reads as TGTGCCAGCAGCGGGACACTCCAAGAGACCCAGTACTTC.

The chain carries TRBV18 and TRBJ2-2; D unresolved. With 4 bases removed from V and 0 bases from J, the gap between germline ends came to 12 bases. CDR3 size: 16 residues. Germline V gene lookup returns CDR1 KGHSH and CDR2 LQKENI. CDR3 nucleotides: TGTGCCAGCTCACTATGGCAGAATGCGAACACCGGGGAGCTGTTTTTT. Translating gives CASSLWQNANTGELFF.

The chain joins TRBV28 to TRBJ2-5, with 8 bases aligning to TRBD1. CDR1 is MDHEN, CDR2 SYDVKM, per germline. The V segment lost 6 bases and the J segment 1 base; nucleotides outside the gene matches: 7. This CDR3 is 15 amino acids long. The CDR3 protein is CASRNRQGTQETQYF. DNA of the CDR3: TGTGCCAGCAGGAATCGACAGGGGACCCAAGAGACCCAGTACTTC.

This clonotype was observed at least ten times. This chain joins TRBV12-3 or TRBV12-4 and TRBJ2-2, with 7 nucleotides matching TRBD1. V was pared by 3 bases and J by 6 bases, with 7 bases of the junction left unmatched. The CDR3 runs 15 residues. This CDR3 reads CASSLGQTIAGELFF. The CDR3 region has the DNA TGTGCCAGCAGTTTGGGACAGACCATCGCCGGGGAGCTGTTTTTT.

This CDR3 reads CASNSPKETQYF. DNA for the CDR3: TGTGCCAGCAACTCACCTAAAGAGACCCAGTACTTC. J is TRBJ2-5 and V is TRBV7-2; D call uncertain. This CDR3 is built from 12 residues. The V end lost 7 bases, the J end lost 3 bases, and 9 bases lay between the germline ends. CDR1 SGHTA and CDR2 FQGNSA come from the germline V gene.

A word on this clonotype: One junction end does not reproduce the germline sequence, and a read error may be involved. The chain recombines TRBV7-9 with TRBJ2-3; D is uncertain. This CDR3 spans 14 amino acids. The germline gives CDR1 SEHNR, CDR2 FQNEAQ (reference sequence). The CDR3 DNA reads as TGTGCCAGCATGAACCCGGCGGAAACGGATACGCAGTGTTTT. Its protein is CASMNPAETDTQCF. The entire variable domain, with the rest obtained from reference TRBV7-9 and TRBJ2-3, is as follows: DTGVSQNPRHKITKRGQNVTFRCDPISEHNRLYWYRQTLGQGPEFLTYFQNEAQLEKSRLLSDRFSAERPKGSFSTLEIQRTEQGDSAMYLCASMNPAETDTQCFGPGTRLTVL.

CDR3 sequence reads: CASRGAGSGQPQHF. CDR3 nucleotides: TGTGCCAGCAGAGGGGCAGGGAGCGGTCAGCCCCAGCATTTT. The V and J genes are TRBV27 and TRBJ1-5; tentative D call: TRBD1 (5 bases). CDR1 and CDR2 from the germline V gene are MNHEY and SMNVEV (reference sequence). V was clipped by 6 bases and J by 6 bases, with 15 bases between them. This CDR3 has 14 amino acids.

This clonotype showed up many times. The rearrangement links TRBV7-3 to TRBJ2-1, with unresolved D. CDR3 length equals 13 residues. Trimming removed 0 bases from V and 4 bases from J, with 4 bases in between. Germline CDR1 is SGHTA and CDR2 is FQGTGA. In nucleotides, the CDR3 is TGTGCCAGCAGCTTAACGGGTTACAATGAGCAGTTCTTC. It codes for CASSLTGYNEQFF.

This clonotype has just a few counts. This clone may be a read error of a much larger clone one base away. The V and J genes are TRBV7-2 and TRBJ1-2; no clear D gene. CDR1 is SGHTA, CDR2 FQGNSA, per germline. The CDR3 covers 14 residues. CDR3 loop: CASSLFGQEYGYPF. The CDR3 DNA reads TGTGCCAGCAGCTTATTTGGGCAGGAGTATGGCTACCCCTTC.

In this sample, this clonotype turned up many times. The V gene is TRBV5-1, the J gene TRBJ1-2; 8 bases map to TRBD1. With V trimmed by 4 bases and J by 7 bases, 9 bases remained unmatched. The CDR3 runs 14 residues. Germline V gene data show CDR1 as SGHRS and CDR2 as YFSETQ. This chain's CDR3 is CASSLQTGEAGYTF. In DNA form, the CDR3 reads TGCGCCAGCAGCCTACAGACAGGGGAGGCTGGCTACACCTTC.

In its sample, this clonotype was seen many times. This chain connects TRBV30 to TRBJ1-2, with D tentatively TRBD1 (6 bases). Trimming removed 5 bases from V and 5 bases from J, with 18 bases in between. The V gene's germline CDR1 is GTSNPN and CDR2 SVGIG (reference sequence). The CDR3 extends over 14 amino acids. CDR3 in amino acids: CAWDRDTIGYGYTF. The CDR3, as DNA: TGTGCCTGGGATCGGGACACAATCGGATATGGCTACACCTTC.